These T cell receptor beta chains were read from a single sample in a study of T cells in Graves' hyperthyroidism and ophthalmopathy. Each CDR3 protein gets one entry after TCRdb re-called the multiplex PCR reads with MiXCR. Of fewer than 400,000 distinct CDR3 sequences listed, roughly 17% were seen once; the top ten hold roughly a third. Source material: blood. All receptors derive from a man aged 30-40 years with Graves' hyperthyroidism. The conserved cysteine and the conserved F or W are not part of the CDR3 here. The order of the fields is V gene, CDR3 protein.

>TRBV12-3/TRBV12-4
ASSASGSRETQY
>TRBV7-6
ASSPIMGSTDTQY
>TRBV24-1
ATSDLDRGRETQY
>TRBV9
ASSTSGRAGEQF
>TRBV12-3/TRBV12-4
ASSLSQGADEQF
>TRBV28
ASSPSRGETQY
>TRBV30
AWLLGGAGNTIY
>TRBV15
ATSRVGSGLSSYEQY
>TRBV30
AWSQKGLHEKLF
>TRBV5-1
ASSSGQQLYEQY
>TRBV7-6
ASSFGQDLTYEQY
>TRBV5-1
ASSLLAGDVREQF
>TRBV11-3
ASSFRGLMGEQY
>TRBV2
ASSDLQGAAEKLF
>TRBV2
ASSPEGGVNQPQH
>TRBV30
AWSPDKFSGVEQF
>TRBV18
ASSLSRDRSNTEAF
>TRBV12-5
ASGLVAGAHYGYT
>TRBV27
ASSKITSGRWYEQY
>TRBV5-1
ASSLLATSTNEQF
>TRBV30
AWTRDRWEKLF
>TRBV7-9
ASSSSTNEQF
>TRBV28
AVLEHINQPQH
>TRBV5-4
ASSRDRGPNEQF
>TRBV28
ASWGATNYGYT
>TRBV20-1
SAEGLAGTDTQY
>TRBV3-1
ASSHQTGNTEAF
>TRBV12-3/TRBV12-4
ASSLPGGRGYT
>TRBV5-1
ASSLGGSRYNEQY
>TRBV7-9
AGAGIAGNTIY
>TRBV7-2
ASSYKGQGTTLSYEQY
>TRBV11-2
ASSSPGTLEQY
>TRBV3-1
ASSQVIGFRANVLT
>TRBV29-1
SVKSSGSTDTQY
>TRBV5-1
ASSFNSGRSDTQY
>TRBV27
ASSPEWRGFYGYT
>TRBV2
ASRGAGQGTQF
>TRBV28
ASSSPGNSGELF
>TRBV5-1
ASSLAGTGPSEQY
>TRBV19
ASSIAGGRGYT
>TRBV6-1
ASRPGDSLEAF
>TRBV11-2
ASSLFLGQNEAF
>TRBV7-2
ASSLLGQTQGNTIY
>TRBV20-1
SAIQGKAYEQY
>TRBV5-6
ASSLFGLAGAILISYEQY
>TRBV18
ASSRGTDTQY
>TRBV14
ASSPTYSGNTIY
>TRBV5-1
ASSPARSSYNEQF
>TRBV20-1
SARDGGVFSGADTQY
>TRBV9
ASSVDPAGGREQY
>TRBV24-1
ATSASGNTEAF
>TRBV20-1
SAPSSTDTQY
>TRBV29-1
SGVVRGGTDTQY
>TRBV4-2
ASSRGGEGNEQF
>TRBV11-3
ASSPGLTKRETQY
>TRBV12-3/TRBV12-4
ASGETWADTQY